This TCR beta chain was sequenced for a study of spatial heterogeneity in lung cancer. Study overall: Compared with alpha-chain sequences, beta-chain sequences were consistently detected in greater numbers. Averaged across combinations, each unique TCR and UMI pairing appeared more than ten times in raw reads, which were uncorrected.

A unique molecular identifier was attached to every TCR cDNA molecule. From the 5' RACE reads, TCRdb called clonotypes with MiXCR, one entry per CDR3 protein. Of around 11,000 distinct CDR3 sequences detected, roughly 3.9% appear once; the ten largest clones hold approximately 8%. This clonotype was detected ten times or more. The library was prepared for alpha chains; this beta chain is a stray read, so its frequency means little. CDR3 length: 14 residues. V was clipped by 7 bases and J by 5 bases, with 16 bases between them. Germline V gene sequence: CDR1 SGHRS, CDR2 YFSETQ. Indicated time point: sample taken at primary tumor resection. No cells were sorted before sequencing. The whole RNA sequenced was extracted from tumor, nontumor lung or frozen PBMC. Just over 70 TRACERx patients with early, untreated non-small cell lung cancer donated samples.

This clonotype was sampled from a male donor with early-stage non-small cell lung cancer. The material was normal lung tissue next to the tumor, obtained at surgery. This chain uses TRBV5-1 with TRBJ1-5; D perhaps matches TRBD1 (6 bases). The CDR3 here is CASAEGGQDQPQHF. CDR3 in DNA: TGCGCCAGCGCCGAAGGGGGTCAGGATCAGCCCCAGCATTTT.